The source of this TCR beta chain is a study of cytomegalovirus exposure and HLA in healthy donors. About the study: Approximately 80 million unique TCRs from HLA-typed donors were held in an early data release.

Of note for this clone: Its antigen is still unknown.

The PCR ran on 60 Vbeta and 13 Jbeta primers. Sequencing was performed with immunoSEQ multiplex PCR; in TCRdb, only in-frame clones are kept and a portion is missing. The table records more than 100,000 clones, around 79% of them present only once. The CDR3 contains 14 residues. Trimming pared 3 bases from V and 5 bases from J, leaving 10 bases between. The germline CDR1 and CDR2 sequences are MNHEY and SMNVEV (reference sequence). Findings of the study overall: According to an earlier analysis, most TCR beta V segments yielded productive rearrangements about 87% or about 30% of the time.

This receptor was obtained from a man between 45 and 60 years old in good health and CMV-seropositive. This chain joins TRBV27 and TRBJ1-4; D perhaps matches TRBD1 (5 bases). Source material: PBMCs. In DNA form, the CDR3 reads TGTGCCAGCAGTTTTAGTGGGGGGAATGAAAAACTGTTTTTT. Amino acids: CASSFSGGNEKLFF. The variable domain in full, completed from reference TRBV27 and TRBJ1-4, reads EAQVTQNPRYLITVTGKKLTVTCSQNMNHEYMSWYRQDPGLGLRQIYYSMNVEVTDKGDVPEGYKVSRKEKRNFPLILESPSPNQTSLYFCASSFSGGNEKLFFGSGTQLSVL.